The 8 T cell receptor beta chains in this list originate from one sample, sequenced in a study of CD8+ T cells in alopecia areata (dated 2018 in TCRdb). Libraries came from the immunoSEQ multiplex PCR assay. To provide template for TCR sequencing, every sample had RNA extracted and reverse transcribed into cDNA. TCRdb carries this immuneACCESS record with in-frame sequences only. Its versions omit some clonotypes, under half of them owing to an unresolved V gene in the studies checked, with the rest unexplained. The table for this sample lists 110,000 or so clones; approximately 50% of them were counted only once. The ten largest clones represent roughly 25% of the sample. Source material: NKG2D-low CD8+ T cells sorted from blood. The cell subset or site label for this specimen denotes: sorted CD8+ NKG2D-low blood T cells. Receptor source: a human donor with alopecia areata.

This chain joins TRBV28 and TRBJ2-1; TRBD2 matches at 7 bases. V lost 1 base and J lost 8; bases outside the gene matches: 14. This CDR3 spans 17 amino acids. Germline lookup yields CDR1 MDHEN and CDR2 SYDVKM. CDR3 sequence reads: CASSLFWDYPSGDEQFF. CDR3 nucleotides: TGTGCCAGCAGTTTATTCTGGGACTATCCCTCGGGGGATGAGCAGTTCTTC.

The rearrangement links TRBV6-6 to TRBJ1-2; D uncertain. V lost 6 bases and J lost 4, with 15 bases in between. The V gene's germline CDR1 is MNHNY and CDR2 SVGAGI (reference sequence). The CDR3 is 14 residues long. CDR3 in DNA: TGTGCCAGCAGGCTTCTTACGGATGTCTATGGCTACACCTTC. This translates into CASRLLTDVYGYTF.

The V and J genes are TRBV7-9 and TRBJ2-5, with TRBD2 as a possible D gene (6 bases). The CDR3 length is 16 residues. Germline values: CDR1 SEHNR, CDR2 FQNEAQ (reference sequence). V gave up 5 bases and J gave up 2 bases, with 18 bases separating them. The CDR3 bases are TGTGCCAGCAGCGCCGTTCTAGCGTCGAATCAAGAGACCCAGTACTTC. This translates into CASSAVLASNQETQYF. The variable domain in full, completed from reference TRBV7-9 and TRBJ2-5, reads DTGVSQNPRHKITKRGQNVTFRCDPISEHNRLYWYRQTLGQGPEFLTYFQNEAQLEKSRLLSDRFSAERPKGSFSTLEIQRTEQGDSAMYLCASSAVLASNQETQYFGPGTRLLVL.

The gene calls are TRBV6-5 and TRBJ1-1; D gene uncertain. Trimming left V 8 bases short and J 1 base short, with 14 bases between. Germline V gives CDR1 MNHEY, CDR2 SVGAGI. This CDR3 is built from 14 residues. CDR3 protein: CASVIPPKNTEAFF. The DNA of the CDR3 is TGTGCCAGCGTCATTCCCCCGAAGAACACTGAAGCTTTCTTT.

The J gene is TRBJ2-7, the V gene TRBV4-1; TRBD1 agrees at 8 bases. Germline-derived CDR1 and CDR2 are MGHRA and YSYEKL. The CDR3 loop spans 15 amino acids. With V trimmed by 1 base and J by 2 bases, 4 bases remained unmatched. CDR3 bases: TGCGCCAGCAGCCAAGTCCAGGGGGCCACCTACGAGCAGTACTTC. It encodes CASSQVQGATYEQYF.

This clone was picked up a small number of times. The CDR3 here is CASSESPGEGHEQYF. CDR3 bases: TGTGCCAGCAGTGAGTCCCCCGGAGAGGGGCACGAGCAGTACTTC. This sequence joins TRBV6-1 and TRBJ2-7; either TRBD1 or TRBD2 may fit D (5 bases each). Per the germline V gene, CDR1 is MNHNS and CDR2 is SASEGT. Trimming left V 3 bases short and J 5 bases short, with 17 bases between. The CDR3 is made up of 15 amino acids.

A few counts support this clone. The rearrangement joins TRBV19 to TRBJ2-4; D is uncertain. Trimming shortened V by 7 bases and J by 4 bases, and 14 bases separated the two germline ends. CDR1 and CDR2 (germline): LNHDA, SQIVND (reference sequence). The length of the CDR3 is 14 residues. The CDR3 DNA reads as TGTGCCAGTAAGCCTGCCCGATCTAAAAACATTCAGTACTTC. Protein: CASKPARSKNIQYF.

This clone was recorded a few times. The chain employs TRBV28 and TRBJ1-2; D gene unclear. V was clipped by 6 bases and J by 4 bases, with 15 bases between them. This CDR3 has 14 amino acids. The V gene's germline CDR1 is MDHEN and CDR2 SYDVKM. This CDR3 is CASRKTKSTYGYTF. The CDR3 DNA sequence: TGTGCCAGCAGAAAAACCAAGAGTACCTATGGCTACACCTTC.